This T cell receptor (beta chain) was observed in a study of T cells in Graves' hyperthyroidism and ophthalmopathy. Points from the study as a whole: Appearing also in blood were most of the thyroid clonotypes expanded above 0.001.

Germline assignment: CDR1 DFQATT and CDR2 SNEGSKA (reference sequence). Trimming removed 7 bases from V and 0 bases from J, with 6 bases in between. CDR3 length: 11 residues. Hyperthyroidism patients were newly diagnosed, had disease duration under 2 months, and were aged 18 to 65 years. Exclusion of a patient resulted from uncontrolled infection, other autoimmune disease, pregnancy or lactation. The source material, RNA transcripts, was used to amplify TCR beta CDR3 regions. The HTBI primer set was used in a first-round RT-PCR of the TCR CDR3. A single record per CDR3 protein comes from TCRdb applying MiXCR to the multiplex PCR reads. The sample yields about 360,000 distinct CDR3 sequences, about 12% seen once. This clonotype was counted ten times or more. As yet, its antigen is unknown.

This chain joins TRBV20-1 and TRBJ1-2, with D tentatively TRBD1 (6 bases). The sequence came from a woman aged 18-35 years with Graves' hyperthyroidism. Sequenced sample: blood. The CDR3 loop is CSGQANYGYTF. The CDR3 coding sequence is TGCAGTGGACAGGCTAACTATGGCTACACCTTC.